The 20 T cell receptor beta chains below come from one sample, sequenced in a study of blood T cell repertoires in COVID-19 (dated by TCRdb to the early 2020s). The library came from the immunoSEQ multiplex PCR assay. Sourced from immuneACCESS, this table was stored by TCRdb with only in-frame sequences that have V and J called. A share of the clones is absent; for the studies checked, an unresolved V gene accounts for under half, and the remainder has no known explanation. The sample yields about 65,000 clones; under 95% were counted once. The leading ten clones occupy around 1.3% of the sample. Material: peripheral blood. The source of these receptors is a man in his sixties with acute or convalescent COVID-19.

This clone was counted a few times. This rearrangement joins TRBV10-2 to TRBJ1-5; D remains ambiguous. V was clipped by 4 bases and J by 2 bases, with 12 bases between them. Germline CDR1 WSHSY, CDR2 SAAADI. This CDR3 has 15 residues. The CDR3 region is CASSVREQGNQPQHF. The CDR3 DNA sequence: TGCGCCAGCAGTGTACGAGAGCAGGGCAATCAGCCCCAGCATTTT.

As for this clone: The identical CDR3 is also encoded by other nucleotide sequences in the sample. V usage is TRBV5-1 and J usage is TRBJ2-2; weak D call: TRBD1 (6 bases). Trimming took off 0 bases at V and 2 bases at J, with 11 bases between the two ends. Germline CDR1 reads SGHRS; CDR2 reads YFSETQ. The CDR3 spans 16 residues. CDR3: CASSLVVGANTGELFF. CDR3 nucleotides: TGCGCCAGCAGCTTGGTGGTGGGGGCCAACACCGGGGAGCTGTTTTTT.

V and J are TRBV7-8 and TRBJ2-2; D possibly corresponds to TRBD2 (6 bases). Between the trimmed V and J ends, which lost 5 bases and 0 bases, there was a span of 10 bases. The CDR3 has 15 amino acids. CDR1 is SGHVS, CDR2 FQNEAQ, per germline. The CDR3 nucleotides read TGTGCCAGCAGCGCTAGCGTCGCGAACACCGGGGAGCTGTTTTTT. Encoded protein: CASSASVANTGELFF. The variable domain in full, completed from reference TRBV7-8 and TRBJ2-2, reads GAGVSQSPRYKVAKRGQDVALRCDPISGHVSLFWYQQALGQGPEFLTYFQNEAQLDKSGLPSDRFFAERPEGSVSTLKIQRTQQEDSAVYLCASSASVANTGELFFGEGSRLTVL.

This chain uses TRBV30 with TRBJ1-1, with 8 bases lining up with TRBD1. Trimming removed 2 bases from V and 2 bases from J; junction bases left unmatched: 4. This CDR3 region has 14 residues. Germline V gives CDR1 GTSNPN, CDR2 SVGIG (reference sequence). This chain's CDR3 is CAWSIGQGNTEAFF. The CDR3 DNA reads TGTGCCTGGAGTATAGGACAGGGAAACACTGAAGCTTTCTTT. Using reference TRBV30 and TRBJ1-1 for the parts outside the CDR3, the full variable domain is SQTIHQWPATLVQPVGSPLSLECTVEGTSNPNLYWYRQAAGRGLQLLFYSVGIGQISSEVPQNLSASRPQDRQFILSSKKLLLSDSGFYLCAWSIGQGNTEAFFGQGTRLTVV.

The J gene is TRBJ1-1, the V gene TRBV19; 9 bases are a match to TRBD1. CDR3 length: 18 residues. The J segment lost 0 bases and the V segment lost 8 bases, leaving 16 bases of the junction unmatched. Germline V gene lookup returns CDR1 LNHDA and CDR2 SQIVND (reference sequence). This chain's CDR3 is CASSIHLGQGRLNTEAFF. CDR3 DNA: TGTGCCAGTTCGATCCACCTGGGACAGGGAAGATTGAACACTGAAGCTTTCTTT.

The DNA of the CDR3 is TGTGCCAGCAGTGAACGCCTTACATATGGCTACACCTTC. The encoded protein is CASSERLTYGYTF. V is TRBV6-1 and J is TRBJ1-2, with D uncertain. This CDR3 comprises 13 residues. The germline V and J ends were trimmed by 2 bases and 5 bases, with 9 bases remaining between them. Germline loops: CDR1 MNHNS, CDR2 SASEGT.

This chain links TRBV2 with TRBJ2-1, with a possible D match to TRBD2 (5 bases). Germline CDR1 SNHLY, CDR2 FYNNEI. V was clipped by 7 bases and J by 0 bases, with 13 bases between them. The CDR3 totals 15 residues. This CDR3 reads CASTPGLPSYNEQFF. The CDR3 DNA is TGTGCCAGCACTCCCGGACTCCCCTCCTACAATGAGCAGTTCTTC.

With regard to this clone: Other nucleotide sequences in the sample specify the same CDR3. Here the CDR3 DNA reads TGTGCCAGCAGCTTAGGGGGCAGCATAAATCAGCCCCAGCATTTT. The encoded protein is CASSLGGSINQPQHF. V and J are TRBV7-2 and TRBJ1-5; TRBD1 might be the D (5 bases). The V gene's germline CDR1 is SGHTA and CDR2 FQGNSA. The CDR3 totals 15 residues. The V end lost 1 base, the J end lost 4 bases, and 11 bases lay between the germline ends.

The chain links TRBV5-6 to TRBJ2-5, with D perhaps TRBD1 (5 bases). The CDR3 loop spans 14 amino acids. Germline lookup yields CDR1 SGHDT and CDR2 YYEEEE. V dropped 0 bases and J dropped 2 bases, with 8 bases sitting between them. The CDR3 here is CASSLGHRQETQYF. CDR3 coding DNA: TGTGCCAGCAGCTTGGGGCACAGGCAAGAGACCCAGTACTTC.

This clone was seen once. The V gene is TRBV15, the J gene TRBJ1-4; D is unclear. The CDR3 loop spans 14 amino acids. V was clipped by 3 bases and J by 8 bases, with 13 bases between them. CDR1 and CDR2 (germline): LNHNV, YYDKDF (reference sequence). CDR3 protein: CATSSPQTGEKLFF. The DNA for the CDR3 is TGTGCCACCAGCAGCCCACAAACGGGGGAAAAACTGTTTTTT.

V gene TRBV19 combines with J gene TRBJ1-2; D perhaps matches TRBD1 (5 bases). The V gene lost 5 bases and the J gene lost 8 bases, with 12 bases spanning the gap. The CDR3 totals 12 residues. CDR1 and CDR2 from the germline V gene are LNHDA and SQIVND (reference sequence). DNA for the CDR3: TGTGCCAGTAGTTCGCGGGGGAACGGCTACACCTTC. Its protein is CASSSRGNGYTF.

This clone was picked up a small number of times. The gene calls are TRBV7-9 and TRBJ1-1; 7 positions agree with TRBD1. CDR1 and CDR2 from the germline V gene are SEHNR and FQNEAQ (reference sequence). The V segment lost 7 bases and the J segment 1 base; nucleotides outside the gene matches: 12. This CDR3 comprises 16 residues. DNA for the CDR3: TGTGCCAGCATAAAAGACAGGGCTATGTGGAACACTGAAGCTTTCTTT. This codes for CASIKDRAMWNTEAFF.

The chain links TRBV19 to TRBJ1-6, with 7 bases lining up with TRBD1. Germline loops: CDR1 LNHDA, CDR2 SQIVND (reference sequence). The CDR3 contains 14 residues. After removal of 4 bases from V and 9 bases from J, the junction contained 6 bases not matched to a gene. CDR3 sequence: CASSNDREGSPLHF. The CDR3 nucleotides are TGTGCCAGTAGTAACGACAGGGAAGGTTCACCCCTCCACTTT.

The rearrangement uses TRBV9 and TRBJ1-1, with a possible D match to TRBD1 (6 bases). CDR1 and CDR2 (germline): SGDLS, YYNGEE. Trimming removed 5 bases from V and 0 bases from J, with 11 bases in between. There are 14 residues in the CDR3. The CDR3 sequence is CASSKGQLNTEAFF. The CDR3 DNA sequence: TGTGCCAGCAGTAAAGGACAGTTGAACACTGAAGCTTTCTTT.

This clone showed up just once. Other DNA sequences within the sample encode an identical CDR3. The gene calls are TRBV4-1 and TRBJ1-3; no reliable D call. The ends were cut back, 1 base at V and 7 bases at J, with 8 bases in the middle. CDR1 MGHRA and CDR2 YSYEKL come from the germline V gene. The CDR3 runs 13 residues. This CDR3 reads CASSQGPGNTIYF. DNA of the CDR3: TGCGCCAGCAGCCAAGGCCCAGGCAACACCATATATTTT.

The chain combines TRBV18 with TRBJ1-2; 8 bases agree with TRBD1. Trimming at V came to 1 base and at J to 2 bases, leaving 9 bases not matched to a gene. Per germline, CDR1 KGHSH and CDR2 LQKENI. The CDR3 runs 17 residues. In DNA, the CDR3 is TGTGCCAGCTCACCACTCATAAAGGGACAGGCGAACTATGGCTACACCTTC. It translates to CASSPLIKGQANYGYTF.

The chain recombines TRBV9 with TRBJ2-2; possible D gene TRBD1, 5 bases. Trimming pared 0 bases from V and 8 bases from J, leaving 11 bases between. Germline V CDR1 and CDR2: SGDLS, YYNGEE. The CDR3 consists of 14 residues. In DNA, the CDR3 is TGTGCCAGCAGCGTAGAAGGGGATCAGGGGGAGCTGTTTTTT. Protein product: CASSVEGDQGELFF. The variable domain in full, completed from reference TRBV9 and TRBJ2-2, reads DSGVTQTPKHLITATGQRVTLRCSPRSGDLSVYWYQQSLDQGLQFLIQYYNGEERAKGNILERFSAQQFPDLHSELNLSSLELGDSALYFCASSVEGDQGELFFGEGSRLTVL.

V gene TRBV4-1 combines with J gene TRBJ2-2; the D gene is possibly TRBD2 (5 bases). The CDR3 spans 14 residues. The ends were cut back, 2 bases at V and 4 bases at J, with 8 bases in the middle. The germline V gene has CDR1 MGHRA and CDR2 YSYEKL. CDR3 nucleotides: TGCGCCAGCAGCCAATGGGAGAGCACCGGGGAGCTGTTTTTT. It translates to CASSQWESTGELFF.

The chain has TRBV6-5 and TRBJ1-3, with 7 bases matching TRBD1. Germline CDR1 and CDR2: MNHEY and SVGAGI. This CDR3 has 16 amino acids. V dropped 2 bases and J dropped 0; count of bases not matched to a gene: 4. In DNA, the CDR3 is TGTGCCAGCAGTTACACGACAGGGCGCTCTGGAAACACCATATATTTT. Encoded protein: CASSYTTGRSGNTIYF.

V usage is TRBV7-2 and J usage is TRBJ2-6, with 8 bases matching TRBD1. CDR3 size: 17 residues. In germline, CDR1 is SGHTA, CDR2 FQGNSA. The trim removed 5 bases at V and 0 bases at J, leaving 6 bases unmatched. DNA of the CDR3: TGTGCCAGCAGCGGAGGGGACAGGAGCTCTGGGGCCAACGTCCTGACTTTC. Protein: CASSGGDRSSGANVLTF.